The 21 T cell receptor beta chains in this list originate from one sample, sequenced in a study of T cells in localized non-small cell lung cancer (TCRdb year 2020). Library prep was done by the immunoSEQ multiplex PCR assay. TCRdb took this table from immuneACCESS and kept in-frame rearrangements with V and J called. Such tables lack part of the clones; where checked against another copy, unresolved V genes explain under half of the gap, and the rest is unexplained. The sample table contains 52,000 or so clones; only one count was recorded for roughly 88% of them. Approximately 20% of the sample is in the top ten clones. Sample: peripheral blood, taken before any cancer treatment. The receptors come from a male donor older than 55 with stage III squamous cell lung carcinoma.

The V call is TRBV19, the J call TRBJ1-2, with D perhaps matching TRBD1 (5 bases). V lost 3 bases and J lost 4, with 12 bases in between. The germline V gene encodes CDR1 LNHDA and CDR2 SQIVND (reference sequence). The CDR3 is made up of 14 amino acids. DNA for the CDR3: TGTGCCAGTAGTATCACGGGGGGGACCTATGGCTACACCTTC. This sequence encodes CASSITGGTYGYTF.

The chain is built from TRBV28 and TRBJ2-3; D ambiguous. Germline V lookup: CDR1 MDHEN, CDR2 SYDVKM. This CDR3 is built from 16 residues. V was trimmed by 4 bases and J by 0 bases, leaving 14 bases between them. CDR3 region: CASSSHSTSSTDTQYF. CDR3 coding DNA: TGTGCCAGCAGTTCCCACTCGACTTCTAGCACAGATACGCAGTATTTT.

The V call is TRBV7-3, the J call TRBJ1-2, with 7 bases identical to TRBD1. Germline CDR1 SGHTA, CDR2 FQGTGA. The CDR3 totals 15 residues. V shed 5 bases, J shed 6 bases, and the junction held 12 bases outside the gene matches. CDR3 coding DNA: TGTGCCAGCAGCCCGCGACAGGGTGGCGTAAATGGCTACACCTTC. Translated: CASSPRQGGVNGYTF.

The rearrangement uses TRBV4-3 and TRBJ2-5; the D is unclear. The CDR3 extends over 15 amino acids. Germline V lookup: CDR1 LGHNA, CDR2 YSLEER. Trimming cost V 0 bases and J 5 bases, with 13 bases left between them. The CDR3 sequence is CASSQDISRLETQYF. The CDR3, as DNA: TGCGCCAGCAGCCAAGATATAAGCCGGTTGGAGACCCAGTACTTC.

The chain joins TRBV20-1 to TRBJ1-2; D unresolved. V lost 6 bases, J lost 6 bases, and 11 bases lay in between. The CDR3 is 11 amino acids. Germline V gene sequence: CDR1 DFQATT, CDR2 SNEGSKA (reference sequence). CDR3 sequence: CSAEKADGYTF. CDR3 in DNA: TGCAGTGCGGAGAAGGCAGATGGCTACACCTTC.

This clone showed up just once. This chain connects TRBV4-2 to TRBJ2-1, with D possibly being TRBD2 (5 bases). CDR1 LGHNA and CDR2 YNFKEQ come from the germline V gene. The CDR3 loop spans 16 amino acids. Trimming took 0 bases from V and 0 from J, leaving 9 bases between them. The CDR3 sequence: CASSQESTSSYNEQFF. The CDR3 DNA follows: TGTGCCAGCAGCCAAGAGTCTACTAGCTCCTACAATGAGCAGTTCTTC.

V is TRBV14 and J is TRBJ1-2; D remains unclear. Trimming took off 1 base at V and 4 bases at J, with 7 bases between the two ends. Germline CDR1 SGHDN, CDR2 FVKESK. This CDR3 comprises 13 residues. CDR3 residues: CASSQVSGYGYTF. The CDR3 DNA follows: TGTGCCAGCAGCCAAGTGAGCGGCTATGGCTACACCTTC.

The rearrangement links TRBV5-5 to TRBJ1-2; the D gene is possibly TRBD1 (6 bases). V shed 2 bases and J shed 5 bases, with 13 bases lying between them. The CDR3 has 14 amino acids. CDR1 and CDR2 from the germline V gene are SGHKS and YYEKEE (reference sequence). The CDR3 sequence: CASSFQGNSYGYTF. The CDR3 DNA sequence: TGTGCCAGCAGCTTTCAGGGGAACTCGTATGGCTACACCTTC.

The chain is built from TRBV5-5 and TRBJ2-3; no clear D. This CDR3 is 16 amino acids long. V lost 3 bases to trimming and J lost 2 bases, with 16 bases between them. The germline CDR1 and CDR2 sequences are SGHKS and YYEKEE (reference sequence). The CDR3: CASSSPLTDFTDTQYF. The CDR3 DNA reads TGTGCCAGCAGCTCCCCCTTAACAGATTTCACAGATACGCAGTATTTT.

This chain links TRBV4-1 with TRBJ2-3; D ambiguous. V lost 0 bases and J 2 bases, leaving 12 bases between the germline ends. CDR1 is MGHRA, CDR2 YSYEKL, per germline. The CDR3 is 16 amino acids. The CDR3 loop is CASSQDLNQLTDTQYF. The DNA for the CDR3 is TGCGCCAGCAGCCAAGATTTGAACCAACTCACAGATACGCAGTATTTT.

V gene TRBV30 combines with J gene TRBJ1-4; 8 nucleotides match TRBD1. This CDR3 has 14 residues. V shed 5 bases, J shed 6 bases, and the junction held 8 bases outside the gene matches. Germline values: CDR1 GTSNPN, CDR2 SVGIG (reference sequence). CDR3 sequence: CAWAPGQGYEKLFF. The CDR3 region has the DNA TGTGCCTGGGCTCCAGGACAGGGTTATGAAAAACTGTTTTTT.

V and J are TRBV30 and TRBJ1-1; TRBD1 might be the D (5 bases). The CDR3 has 13 residues. Trimming stripped 2 bases from V and 4 bases from J, with 11 bases between. Germline V gene sequence: CDR1 GTSNPN, CDR2 SVGIG (reference sequence). CDR3 sequence (DNA): TGTGCCTGGAGTTTTCAGGGAGGCACTGAAGCTTTCTTT. This encodes CAWSFQGGTEAFF. Combining the CDR3 with reference TRBV30 and TRBJ1-1 gives the whole variable domain SQTIHQWPATLVQPVGSPLSLECTVEGTSNPNLYWYRQAAGRGLQLLFYSVGIGQISSEVPQNLSASRPQDRQFILSSKKLLLSDSGFYLCAWSFQGGTEAFFGQGTRLTVV.

The chain employs TRBV6-1 and TRBJ1-5; 7 nucleotides agree with TRBD1. Unmatched junction bases numbered 3, after V lost 5 bases and J lost 2 bases. This CDR3 contains 14 residues. Germline V gene lookup returns CDR1 MNHNS and CDR2 SASEGT. CDR3 amino acids: CASSSGQGNQPQHF. CDR3 nucleotide sequence: TGTGCCAGCAGTTCTGGACAGGGCAATCAGCCCCAGCATTTT.

In its sample, this clone was seen a few times. The chain carries TRBV11-1 and TRBJ2-1; 7 nucleotides line up with TRBD2. This CDR3 has 17 amino acids. J was trimmed by 4 bases and V by 7 bases; bases with no gene match: 16. Germline CDR1 and CDR2: SGHAT and FQDESV (reference sequence). The CDR3 nucleotides are TGTGCCAGCACCACTAGAGGGCGGGGGACCCCGTACAATGAGCAGTTCTTC. Amino acid sequence: CASTTRGRGTPYNEQFF.

This chain links TRBV28 with TRBJ2-3; D gene uncertain. V dropped 8 bases and J dropped 6 bases, with 9 bases sitting between them. This CDR3 region has 11 residues. Germline CDR1 MDHEN, CDR2 SYDVKM. The CDR3 reads CASAIRDTQYF. The CDR3 region has the DNA TGTGCCAGCGCAATAAGGGATACGCAGTATTTT. Drawing the rest from reference TRBV28 and TRBJ2-3, the complete variable domain is DVKVTQSSRYLVKRTGEKVFLECVQDMDHENMFWYRQDPGLGLRLIYFSYDVKMKEKGDIPEGYSVSREKKERFSLILESASTNQTSMYLCASAIRDTQYFGPGTRLTVL.

V is TRBV5-4 and J is TRBJ1-6, with no clear D. Trimming left V 1 base short and J 8 bases short, with 13 bases between. Germline V CDR1 and CDR2: SGHNT, YYREEE (reference sequence). This CDR3 region has 15 residues. The DNA for the CDR3 is TGTGCCAGCAGCTTGACACTAGCGACGGATTCACCCCTCCACTTT. Translation gives CASSLTLATDSPLHF.

The CDR3 nucleotides are TGTGCCAGCAGCTTAGGGACAGGGGGCTTAAACTCCTACGAGCAGTACTTC. This codes for CASSLGTGGLNSYEQYF. The chain recombines TRBV11-2 with TRBJ2-7, with 11 nucleotides matching TRBD1. The CDR3 has 17 residues. Germline V CDR1 and CDR2: SGHAT, FQNNGV. The V and J ends lost 1 base and 0 bases, in that order; junction bases with no gene match: 5.

The chain employs TRBV29-1 and TRBJ2-1; D not certain. Germline V gives CDR1 SQVTM, CDR2 ANQGSEA. Trimming left V 2 bases short and J 12 bases short, with 11 bases between. CDR3 length: 11 residues. The CDR3 sequence is CSVEMLLGQFF. The CDR3, as DNA: TGCAGCGTTGAAATGCTCCTGGGGCAGTTCTTC.

The chain has TRBV5-6 and TRBJ1-6; maybe TRBD1 (6 bases). V lost 1 base to trimming and J lost 7 bases, with 15 bases between them. CDR1 and CDR2 from the germline V gene are SGHDT and YYEEEE. This CDR3 has 16 residues. The CDR3 loop is CASSLLGGALNSPLHF. The CDR3 DNA reads as TGTGCCAGCAGCTTGCTTGGGGGGGCGTTGAATTCACCCCTCCACTTT.

The chain joins TRBV4-2 to TRBJ2-7; 11 nucleotides agree with TRBD1. The V and J ends lost 1 base and 6 bases, in that order; junction bases with no gene match: 8. The CDR3 length is 16 residues. CDR1 and CDR2 (germline): LGHNA, YNFKEQ. As DNA, the CDR3 is TGTGCCAGCAGCCAAGGACCGGGACAGGGGGAAAGCGAGCAGTACTTC. Its translation is CASSQGPGQGESEQYF.

The chain carries TRBV7-3 and TRBJ2-1, with TRBD2 matching 13 bases. From germline, CDR1 is SGHTA and CDR2 FQGTGA. J gave up 6 bases and V 4 bases, and 3 bases lay outside the gene matches. The length of the CDR3 is 15 residues. CDR3 sequence reads: CASSSRTSGSNEQFF. CDR3 bases: TGTGCCAGCAGCTCTAGGACTAGCGGGAGCAATGAGCAGTTCTTC. Supplemented by reference TRBV7-3 and TRBJ2-1, the full variable domain reads GAGVSQTPSNKVTEKGKYVELRCDPISGHTALYWYRQSLGQGPEFLIYFQGTGAADDSGLPNDRFFAVRPEGSVSTLKIQRTERGDSAVYLCASSSRTSGSNEQFFGPGTRLTVL.